Shown below are 19 T cell receptor beta chains from a single sample sequenced in a study of somatic mutations in cytotoxic T cells in rheumatoid arthritis. Generated by immunoSEQ multiplex PCR, the TCRdb table keeps only in-frame clones and is missing some. Of about 10,000 clones listed, roughly four fifths are singletons. The specimen was CD8+ T cells sorted from blood. The receptors come from a woman aged 45-60 years in good health.

The rearrangement joins TRBV5-1 to TRBJ2-2, with 13 bases that match TRBD2. After removal of 4 bases from V and 7 bases from J, the junction contained 4 bases not matched to a gene. The germline CDR1 and CDR2 sequences are SGHRS and YFSETQ. There are 15 residues in the CDR3. The CDR3 reads CASSLLAGGNGELFF. CDR3 coding DNA: TGCGCCAGCAGCCTACTAGCGGGAGGGAACGGGGAGCTGTTTTTT.

V and J are TRBV6-1 and TRBJ2-1, with 7 nucleotides matching TRBD1. Trimming at V came to 10 bases and at J to 0 bases, leaving 3 bases not matched to a gene. The CDR3 loop spans 13 amino acids. Per the germline V gene, CDR1 is MNHNS and CDR2 is SASEGT. CDR3 coding DNA: TGTGCCAACCGGGACAGCTCCTACAATGAGCAGTTCTTC. Its translation is CANRDSSYNEQFF.

The rearrangement joins TRBV5-1 to TRBJ2-7, with D possibly matching TRBD1 (6 bases). Germline CDR1 SGHRS, CDR2 YFSETQ. There are 14 residues in the CDR3. The V and J ends lost 0 bases and 2 bases respectively, with 9 bases between them. CDR3: CASSLAGATYEQYF. CDR3 sequence (DNA): TGCGCCAGCAGCTTGGCAGGGGCGACCTACGAGCAGTACTTC.

The chain combines TRBV7-9 with TRBJ2-5, with 7 bases aligning to TRBD2. CDR1 is SEHNR, CDR2 FQNEAQ, per germline (reference sequence). After removal of 4 bases from V and 2 bases from J, the junction contained 19 bases not matched to a gene. CDR3 length equals 19 residues. The CDR3 DNA follows: TGTGCCAGCAGCTCAGGTTGGGGCCTAGCGGAACTCCTGCAAGAGACCCAGTACTTC. This codes for CASSSGWGLAELLQETQYF.

V gene TRBV7-9 combines with J gene TRBJ1-2; D not certain. Looked up from germline, CDR1 is SEHNR and CDR2 is FQNEAQ (reference sequence). The CDR3 extends over 15 amino acids. The V and J ends lost 1 base and 5 bases respectively, with 14 bases between them. The CDR3 DNA is TGTGCCAGCAGCTTAGTTATCGGAGGGTTTTATGGCTACACCTTC. Translated, it gives CASSLVIGGFYGYTF.

The rearrangement uses TRBV6-1 and TRBJ2-7; 7 positions agree with TRBD1. V lost 6 bases to trimming and J lost 1 base; unmatched junction nucleotides: 9. The CDR3 consists of 15 residues. Germline V CDR1 and CDR2: MNHNS, SASEGT. The chain's CDR3 is CASSPDEGASYEQYF. CDR3 bases: TGTGCCAGCAGCCCCGATGAGGGGGCTTCCTACGAGCAGTACTTC.

Only a few counts were recorded for this clone. This chain links TRBV19 with TRBJ2-1, with 9 bases identical to TRBD2. Germline loops: CDR1 LNHDA, CDR2 SQIVND (reference sequence). This CDR3 is built from 15 residues. The J segment lost 3 bases and the V segment lost 1 base, leaving 1 base of the junction unmatched. The CDR3 loop reads CASSIGLADYNEQFF. The CDR3 DNA reads TGTGCCAGTAGTATAGGACTAGCGGACTACAATGAGCAGTTCTTC.

The chain joins TRBV28 to TRBJ2-7; TRBD2 is a possible D gene (6 bases). Trimming left V 4 bases short and J 2 bases short, with 15 bases between. Per the germline V gene, CDR1 is MDHEN and CDR2 is SYDVKM. The CDR3 totals 15 residues. CDR3 region: CASSSPGEAAYEQYF. The CDR3 DNA sequence: TGTGCCAGCAGTTCCCCCGGGGAGGCAGCCTACGAGCAGTACTTC.

The V gene is TRBV27, the J gene TRBJ2-7, with D possibly matching TRBD2 (5 bases). The germline V gene encodes CDR1 MNHEY and CDR2 SMNVEV (reference sequence). V was pared by 6 bases and J by 3 bases, with 15 bases between. The CDR3 spans 14 residues. The CDR3, as DNA: TGTGCCAGCAGCTCACTAGTGTCGGGCTACGAGCAGTACTTC. Translation gives CASSSLVSGYEQYF.

On this clone: Only one base separates this from a far larger clonotype, so it likely reflects a read error. The chain combines TRBV14 with TRBJ1-1; the D gene is possibly TRBD1 (5 bases). This CDR3 is 14 amino acids long. Germline V gene data show CDR1 as SGHDN and CDR2 as FVKESK. The CDR3 region has the DNA TGTGCCAGCATCCAAGATCTCGGGGGTACTGAAGCTTTCTTT. Its protein product is CASIQDLGGTEAFF.

The chain couples TRBV11-2 to TRBJ2-2; 10 bases match TRBD2. Germline V gene lookup returns CDR1 SGHAT and CDR2 FQNNGV. With 5 bases clipped from V and 7 bases from J, the junction kept 7 bases outside the gene matches. The CDR3 loop spans 15 amino acids. CDR3 sequence reads: CASSTQREGHGELFF. The CDR3 coding sequence is TGTGCCAGCAGCACCCAGCGGGAGGGCCACGGGGAGCTGTTTTTT.

The V gene is TRBV18, the J gene TRBJ1-1, with D possibly matching TRBD1 (5 bases). Germline assignment: CDR1 KGHSH and CDR2 LQKENI. V shed 2 bases and J shed 5 bases, with 9 bases lying between them. This CDR3 spans 13 amino acids. CDR3 residues: CASSPRGGTEAFF. The CDR3 coding sequence is TGTGCCAGCTCACCAAGGGGTGGAACTGAAGCTTTCTTT.

The CDR3 spells CASSTETGTDQPQHF. The DNA of the CDR3 is TGTGCCAGTAGTACAGAAACAGGTACCGATCAGCCCCAGCATTTT. This chain uses TRBV19 with TRBJ1-5, with a weak D call TRBD1 (5 bases). CDR1 and CDR2 (germline): LNHDA, SQIVND (reference sequence). Trimming left V 4 bases short and J 5 bases short, with 15 bases between. This CDR3 is built from 15 residues.

The V and J genes are TRBV28 and TRBJ1-2, with TRBD1 matching 7 bases. The ends lost 5 bases at V and 4 bases at J; junction bases unmatched: 7. Germline V gene data show CDR1 as MDHEN and CDR2 as SYDVKM. There are 14 residues in the CDR3. CDR3 coding DNA: TGTGCCAGCAGTCTCACAGGGGTTGCCTATGGCTACACCTTC. Its translation: CASSLTGVAYGYTF.

The V gene is TRBV7-9, the J gene TRBJ1-1; 8 nucleotides align to TRBD1. V was pared by 1 base and J by 5 bases, with 3 bases of the junction left unmatched. Per the germline V gene, CDR1 is SEHNR and CDR2 is FQNEAQ (reference sequence). The CDR3 runs to 14 residues. Written as DNA, the CDR3 is TGTGCCAGCAGCTTAGTACAGGGGGATACTGAAGCTTTCTTT. This sequence encodes CASSLVQGDTEAFF.

The V call is TRBV4-3, the J call TRBJ2-1; 13 nucleotides align to TRBD2. The CDR3 spans 15 residues. J gave up 9 bases and V 5 bases, and 7 bases lay outside the gene matches. Germline-derived CDR1 and CDR2 are LGHNA and YSLEER. The CDR3 DNA reads as TGCGCCAGCAGCGAGGGACTAGCGGGGTTCGGTGAGCAGTTCTTC. Encoded protein: CASSEGLAGFGEQFF.

In this sample, this clone turned up once. The V gene is TRBV9, the J gene TRBJ2-5; the match to TRBD1 covers 9 bases. Germline-derived CDR1 and CDR2 are SGDLS and YYNGEE. The CDR3 spans 14 residues. Germline trimming cut 0 bases from V and 5 bases from J; bases unmatched to any gene: 2. In DNA, the CDR3 is TGTGCCAGCAGCGTAGGGGACAGGGCGGAGACCCAGTACTTC. It is translated as CASSVGDRAETQYF.

The V gene is TRBV4-3, the J gene TRBJ2-7; 8 nucleotides line up with TRBD1. The CDR3 runs to 17 residues. The germline V gene encodes CDR1 LGHNA and CDR2 YSLEER. V lost 0 bases, J lost 3 bases, and 10 bases stayed unmatched. In DNA form, the CDR3 reads TGCGCCAGCAGCCAAGATATGGGTGACAGGGGCTTCTACGAGCAGTACTTC. As protein: CASSQDMGDRGFYEQYF.

The gene calls are TRBV7-9 and TRBJ2-1; 14 nucleotides align to TRBD2. The trim removed 5 bases at V and 10 bases at J, leaving 16 bases unmatched. The CDR3 consists of 18 residues. Germline CDR1 is SEHNR and CDR2 is FQNEAQ (reference sequence). This CDR3 reads CASSPLRGLAGVGEEQFF. CDR3 coding DNA: TGTGCCAGCAGCCCCCTTAGGGGACTAGCGGGAGTAGGAGAGGAGCAGTTCTTC. The whole variable domain, remainder taken from reference TRBV7-9 and TRBJ2-1, is DTGVSQNPRHKITKRGQNVTFRCDPISEHNRLYWYRQTLGQGPEFLTYFQNEAQLEKSRLLSDRFSAERPKGSFSTLEIQRTEQGDSAMYLCASSPLRGLAGVGEEQFFGPGTRLTVL.